This T cell receptor beta chain is from a study of blood T cell repertoires in COVID-19. Looking at the study overall: Material from acute and convalescent COVID-19 was sourced from the United States, Italy and Spain.

Some clones are missing from TCRdb's copy, which holds only in-frame ones; the method was immunoSEQ multiplex PCR. Of 250,000 to 300,000 clones listed, 80% to 95% are singletons. Categorization into cohorts depended on clinical history that participants reported. Recovery among Cohort 3 donors was established by two negative PCRs, clearance, or symptom resolution. V was cut by 7 bases and J by 3 bases, with 13 bases left in between. Germline CDR1 is LNHDA and CDR2 is SQIVND (reference sequence). CDR3 length: 14 amino acids. Sequencing used PBMCs or T cells enriched from blood (not recorded which). The TCR sequence derives from a woman aged 25 to 45 who had recovered from COVID-19. The chain couples TRBV19 to TRBJ2-1; D is ambiguous. The CDR3 region is CASTLGQDYNEQFF. CDR3 bases: TGTGCCAGTACCCTAGGTCAAGACTACAATGAGCAGTTCTTC.